Detailed here is one T cell receptor (beta chain). It lacks a known antigen. The junction departs from the called germline gene at one end, perhaps through a read error. The CDR3 runs 15 amino acids, cysteine and phenylalanine included. Only the CDR3 DNA stays, 45 bases, in frame from base 1. In the germline V gene (reference sequence), CDR1 corresponds to GTSNPN and CDR2 to SVGIG. The library was obtained by multiplex PCR. Sequencing relied on an Illumina HiSeq 2500. TCRbeta libraries were constructed through three rounds of nested PCR with primers (Table S4) according to protocols adapted from ARM-PCR. Before sequencing, PCR products in the 200-500 bp range were cut out of the gel and cleaned up using the QIAquick gel extraction kit. The original methods were these. Trimmomatic was used to clean the reads, FLASH was used to merge the reads into complete CDR3 sequences, and MiTCR was used to assign the reads to V(D)J germline segments. Clonal diversity was computed as the inverse Simpson's index with VDJtools. A read counted as productive if the sequence was in-frame and lacked a premature stop codon. TCRdb reanalyzed the raw reads on its own, using fastp at Q25 for trimming and MiXCR for clone calling, and kept in-frame beta chains. Each entry is one CDR3 protein sequence, shown with its most common DNA and genes. For this entry, the V and J calls and clone size follow TCRdb and not the study's own pipeline. The sample profile shows roughly 48,000 distinct CDR3 sequences; roughly 67% of them were found once. Clones ranked in the top ten supply approximately 28% of the sample.

The sample belongs to a study of tumor and adjacent non-tumor tissue in lung cancer (dated by TCRdb to 2016 to 2019). As for the study more broadly: Of the cohort, over 9 patients had adenocarcinoma, 2 had squamous cell carcinoma and 1 had small cell lung cancer. The approximately 15 patients were aged 31 to 76 years, included 10 men and 5 women, and had TNM stage I to III disease. Sequencing generated a total of more than 95,000,000 productive TCRbeta reads, averaging around 4.3 million reads per sample. The study compared bulk TCRbeta repertoires between lung tumor tissue and matched distant non-tumor lung tissue from 15 lung cancer patients. TCRbeta CDR3 sequencing was performed on approximately 30 paired specimens, with one tumor sample and one normal lung sample collected per patient. Broad study findings and their caveats: Younger patients had significantly higher TCR diversity, and higher tumor TCR diversity was associated with shorter overall and disease-free survival. The top 100 clones made up a significantly larger cumulative share of the repertoire in normal lung than in tumor tissue. TCR diversity (inverse Simpson) was significantly higher in tumor than in normal lung tissue (around 450 vs 160, P = 0.0075, Mann-Whitney U test). Neither the sequencing platform nor unique molecular identifiers are mentioned in the methods. Peripheral blood was not sequenced, so blood TCRbeta repertoires in these lung cancer patients were not examined. With only about 16 patients in the cohort, the authors noted that larger samples and more detailed clinical data are needed.

RNA was isolated from bulk unsorted tissue, and RNA quality was assessed with a NanoDrop ND-1000 and an Agilent 2100. Normal lung samples were distant non-tumor tissue taken more than 3 cm from the tumor edge. Newly diagnosed lung cancer patients without prior chemotherapy who had been admitted for thoracic surgery in China between August and November 2014 were enrolled as donors. Patients who had received previous radiotherapy or chemotherapy, or who had another concurrent cancer, were excluded from the study. Surgical tissue pieces of about 1-2.3 cm3 were preserved in RNAlater solution and stored at -80 °C until use.

This sequence was found in a woman in her 70s with non-small cell lung cancer. The chain is made from TRBV30 and TRBJ2-6, with TRBD1 tentatively as D gene (5 bases match). Sequenced: distant non-tumor lung tissue. The DNA is as follows: TGTGCCTGGAGTGGGATAGCAGCTGGGGCCAACGTCCTGACATTC. This translates into CAWSGIAAGANVLTF. Full variable domain (CDR3 extended with the reference TRBV30 and TRBJ2-6 proteins): SQTIHQWPATLVQPVGSPLSLECTVEGTSNPNLYWYRQAAGRGLQLLFYSVGIGQISSEVPQNLSASRPQDRQFILSSKKLLLSDSGFYLCAWSGIAAGANVLTFGAGSRLTVL.